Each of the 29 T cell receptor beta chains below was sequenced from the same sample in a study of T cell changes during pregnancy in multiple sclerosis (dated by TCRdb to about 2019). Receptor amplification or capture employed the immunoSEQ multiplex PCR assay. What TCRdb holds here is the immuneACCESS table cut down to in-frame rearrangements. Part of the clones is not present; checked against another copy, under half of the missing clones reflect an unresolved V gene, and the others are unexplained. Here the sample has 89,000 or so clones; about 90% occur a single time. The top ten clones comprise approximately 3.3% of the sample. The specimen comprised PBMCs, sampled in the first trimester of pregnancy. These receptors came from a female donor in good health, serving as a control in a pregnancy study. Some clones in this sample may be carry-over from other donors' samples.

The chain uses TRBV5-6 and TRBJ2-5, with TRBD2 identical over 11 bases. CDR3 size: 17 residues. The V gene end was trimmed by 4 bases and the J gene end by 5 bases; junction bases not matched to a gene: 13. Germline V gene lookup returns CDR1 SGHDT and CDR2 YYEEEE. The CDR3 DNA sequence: TGTGCCAGCAGCACTGGGGTAGCGGGAGGGCCCGGGGAGACCCAGTACTTC. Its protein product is CASSTGVAGGPGETQYF.

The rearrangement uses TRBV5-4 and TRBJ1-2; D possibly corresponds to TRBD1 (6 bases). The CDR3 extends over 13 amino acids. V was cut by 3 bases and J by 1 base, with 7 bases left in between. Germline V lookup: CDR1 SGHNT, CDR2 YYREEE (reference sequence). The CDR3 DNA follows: TGTGCCAGCAGCTCGGACAGTAACTATGGCTACACCTTC. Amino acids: CASSSDSNYGYTF.

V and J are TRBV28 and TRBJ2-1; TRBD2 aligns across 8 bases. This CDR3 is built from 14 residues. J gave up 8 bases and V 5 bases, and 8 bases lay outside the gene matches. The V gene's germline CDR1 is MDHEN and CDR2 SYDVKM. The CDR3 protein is CASSRYSGIDEQFF. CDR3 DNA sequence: TGTGCCAGCAGTCGATATAGCGGGATTGATGAGCAGTTCTTC.

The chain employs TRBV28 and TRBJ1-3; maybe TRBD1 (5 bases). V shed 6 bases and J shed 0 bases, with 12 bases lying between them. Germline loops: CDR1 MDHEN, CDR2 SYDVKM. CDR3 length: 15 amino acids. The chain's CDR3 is CASSLTGGSGNTIYF. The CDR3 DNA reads TGTGCCAGCAGCTTAACCGGGGGCTCTGGAAACACCATATATTTT.

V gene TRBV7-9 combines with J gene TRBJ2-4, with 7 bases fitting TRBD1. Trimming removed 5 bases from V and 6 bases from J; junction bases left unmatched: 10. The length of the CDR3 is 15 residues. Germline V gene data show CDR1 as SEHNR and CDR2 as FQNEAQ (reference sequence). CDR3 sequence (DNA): TGTGCCAGCAGCCCCGCCGAGAACAGGGGAAACATTCAGTACTTC. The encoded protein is CASSPAENRGNIQYF.

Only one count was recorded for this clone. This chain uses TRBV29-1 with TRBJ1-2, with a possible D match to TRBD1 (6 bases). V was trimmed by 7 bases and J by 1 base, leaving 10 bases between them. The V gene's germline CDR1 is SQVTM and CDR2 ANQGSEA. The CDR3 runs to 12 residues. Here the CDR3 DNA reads TGCAGCGGGACAGACGGTAACTATGGCTACACCTTC. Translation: CSGTDGNYGYTF.

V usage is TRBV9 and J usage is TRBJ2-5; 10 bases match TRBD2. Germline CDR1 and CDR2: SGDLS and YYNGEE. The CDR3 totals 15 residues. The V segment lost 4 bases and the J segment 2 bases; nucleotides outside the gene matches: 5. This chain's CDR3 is CASSLGTSVQETQYF. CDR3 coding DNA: TGTGCCAGCAGCCTCGGGACTAGCGTTCAAGAGACCCAGTACTTC.

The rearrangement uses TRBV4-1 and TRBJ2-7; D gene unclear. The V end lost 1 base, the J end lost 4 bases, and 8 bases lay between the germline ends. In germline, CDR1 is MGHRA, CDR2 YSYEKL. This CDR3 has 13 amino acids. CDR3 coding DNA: TGCGCCAGCAGCCAAGGGTCGGTTTACGAGCAGTACTTC. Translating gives CASSQGSVYEQYF.

The CDR3 loop is CASSGEHYEQYF. The CDR3 coding sequence is TGTGCCAGCAGCGGGGAGCACTACGAGCAGTACTTC. The chain employs TRBV11-2 and TRBJ2-7, with a weak D call TRBD2 (5 bases). V was pared by 5 bases and J by 3 bases, with 8 bases between. Germline values: CDR1 SGHAT, CDR2 FQNNGV. The CDR3 sequence is 12 residues long.

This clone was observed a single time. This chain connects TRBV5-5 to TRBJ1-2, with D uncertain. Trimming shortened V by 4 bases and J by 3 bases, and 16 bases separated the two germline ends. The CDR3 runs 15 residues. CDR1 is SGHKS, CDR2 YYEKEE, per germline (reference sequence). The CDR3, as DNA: TGTGCCAGCAGCCGCGGTGCGGGGAGGGACTATGGCTACACCTTC. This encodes CASSRGAGRDYGYTF.

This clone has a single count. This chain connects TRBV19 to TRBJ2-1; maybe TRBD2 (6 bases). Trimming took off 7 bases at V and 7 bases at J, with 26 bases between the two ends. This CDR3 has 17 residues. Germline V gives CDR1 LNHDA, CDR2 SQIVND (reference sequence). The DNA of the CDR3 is TGTGCCAGTATGGGGTACTATAGCGGCGTTAAGTCGAATGAGCAGTTCTTC. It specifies CASMGYYSGVKSNEQFF.

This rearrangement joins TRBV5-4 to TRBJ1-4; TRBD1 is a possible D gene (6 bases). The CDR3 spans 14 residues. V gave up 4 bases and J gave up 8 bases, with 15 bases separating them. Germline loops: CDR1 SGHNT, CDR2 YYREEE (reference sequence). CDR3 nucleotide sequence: TGTGCCAGCAGCCCGGGGGGGGCAAAAGAAAAACTGTTTTTT. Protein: CASSPGGAKEKLFF.

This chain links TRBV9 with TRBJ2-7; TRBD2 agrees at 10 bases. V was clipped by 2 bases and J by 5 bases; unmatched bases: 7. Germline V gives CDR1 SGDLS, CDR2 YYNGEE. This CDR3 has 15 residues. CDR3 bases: TGTGCCAGCAGCGTTTCAGCGGGAGGGCACGACGAGCAGTACTTC. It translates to CASSVSAGGHDEQYF.

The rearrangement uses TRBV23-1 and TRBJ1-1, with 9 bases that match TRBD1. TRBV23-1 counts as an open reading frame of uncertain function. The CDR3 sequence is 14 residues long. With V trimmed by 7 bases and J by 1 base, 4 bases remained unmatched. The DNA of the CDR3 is TGCGCCAGCAACCCGGGACAGGGGAACACTGAAGCTTTCTTT. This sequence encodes CASNPGQGNTEAFF.

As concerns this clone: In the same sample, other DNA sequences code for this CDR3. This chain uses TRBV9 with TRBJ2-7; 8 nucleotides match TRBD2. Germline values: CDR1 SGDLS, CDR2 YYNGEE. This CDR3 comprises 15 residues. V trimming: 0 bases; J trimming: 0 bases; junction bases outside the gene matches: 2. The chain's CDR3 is CASSVGSGSSYEQYF. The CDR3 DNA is TGTGCCAGCAGCGTAGGGAGCGGGAGCTCCTACGAGCAGTACTTC.

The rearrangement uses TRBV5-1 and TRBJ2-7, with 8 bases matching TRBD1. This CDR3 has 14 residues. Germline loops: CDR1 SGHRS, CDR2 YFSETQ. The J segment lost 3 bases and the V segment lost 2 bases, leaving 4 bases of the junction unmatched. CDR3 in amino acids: CASSFGQGSYEQYF. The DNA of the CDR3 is TGCGCCAGCAGCTTCGGACAGGGCAGCTACGAGCAGTACTTC.

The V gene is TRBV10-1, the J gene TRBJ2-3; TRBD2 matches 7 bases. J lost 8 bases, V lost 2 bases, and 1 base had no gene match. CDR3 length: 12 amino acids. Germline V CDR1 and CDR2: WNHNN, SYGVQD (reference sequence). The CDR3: CASSEIAGTQYF. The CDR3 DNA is TGCGCCAGCAGTGAGATAGCGGGTACGCAGTATTTT.

The CDR3 loop reads CASRQVSYEQYF. The CDR3 DNA sequence: TGTGCCAGCCGACAGGTTTCCTACGAGCAGTACTTC. The chain is built from TRBV6-1 and TRBJ2-7; the D gene is possibly TRBD1 (6 bases). V lost 8 bases and J 1 base, leaving 9 bases between the germline ends. Germline V gene data show CDR1 as MNHNS and CDR2 as SASEGT. This CDR3 is built from 12 residues.

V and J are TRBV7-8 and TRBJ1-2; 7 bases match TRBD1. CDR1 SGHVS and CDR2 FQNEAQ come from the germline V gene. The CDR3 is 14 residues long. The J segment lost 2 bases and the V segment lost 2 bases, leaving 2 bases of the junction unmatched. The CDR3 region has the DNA TGTGCCAGCAGCTTACAGGGGGGAAACTATGGCTACACCTTC. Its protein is CASSLQGGNYGYTF.

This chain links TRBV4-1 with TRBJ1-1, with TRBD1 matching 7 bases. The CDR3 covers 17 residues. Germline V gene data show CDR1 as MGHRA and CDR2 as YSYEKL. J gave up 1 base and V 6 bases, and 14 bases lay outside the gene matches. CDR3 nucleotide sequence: TGCGCCAGCAGTCAGTATCACAGGGGAATAGGGAACACTGAAGCTTTCTTT. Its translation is CASSQYHRGIGNTEAFF.

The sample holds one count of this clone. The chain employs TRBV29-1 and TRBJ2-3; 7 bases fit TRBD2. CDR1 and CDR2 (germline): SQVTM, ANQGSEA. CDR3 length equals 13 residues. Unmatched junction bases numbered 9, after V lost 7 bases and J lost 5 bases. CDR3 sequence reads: CSAMGGGGDTQYF. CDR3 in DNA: TGCAGCGCCATGGGGGGGGGTGGAGATACGCAGTATTTT.

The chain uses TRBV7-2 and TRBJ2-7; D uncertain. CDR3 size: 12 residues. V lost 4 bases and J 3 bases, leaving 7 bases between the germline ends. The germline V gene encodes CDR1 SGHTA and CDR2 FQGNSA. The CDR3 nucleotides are TGTGCCAGCAGCTACCCAGGCTACGAGCAGTACTTC. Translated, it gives CASSYPGYEQYF.

CDR3 amino acids: CASSSVPTEAFF. CDR3 nucleotide sequence: TGTGCCAGCAGCTCAGTACCCACTGAAGCTTTCTTT. This chain joins TRBV5-4 and TRBJ1-1, with no clear D. CDR1 SGHNT and CDR2 YYREEE come from the germline V gene (reference sequence). V lost 3 bases, J lost 4 bases, and 7 bases lay in between. The CDR3 has 12 residues.

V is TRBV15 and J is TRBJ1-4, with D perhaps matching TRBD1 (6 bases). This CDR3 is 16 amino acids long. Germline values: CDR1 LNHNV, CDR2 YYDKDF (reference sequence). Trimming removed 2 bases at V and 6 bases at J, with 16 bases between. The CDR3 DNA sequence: TGTGCCACCAGCAGACTAACTGGACAGAGCTATGAAAAACTGTTTTTT. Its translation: CATSRLTGQSYEKLFF.

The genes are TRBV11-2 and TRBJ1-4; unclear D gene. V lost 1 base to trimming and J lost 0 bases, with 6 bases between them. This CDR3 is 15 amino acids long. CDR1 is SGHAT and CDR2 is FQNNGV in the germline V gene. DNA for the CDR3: TGTGCCAGCAGCTTAGTCCCTGCAACTAATGAAAAACTGTTTTTT. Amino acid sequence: CASSLVPATNEKLFF.

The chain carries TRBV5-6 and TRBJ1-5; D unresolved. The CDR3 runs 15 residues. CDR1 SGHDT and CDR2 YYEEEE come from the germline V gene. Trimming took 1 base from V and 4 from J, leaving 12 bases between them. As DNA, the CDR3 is TGTGCCAGCAGCTTGTCCGCGACACAGAATCAGCCCCAGCATTTT. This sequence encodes CASSLSATQNQPQHF.

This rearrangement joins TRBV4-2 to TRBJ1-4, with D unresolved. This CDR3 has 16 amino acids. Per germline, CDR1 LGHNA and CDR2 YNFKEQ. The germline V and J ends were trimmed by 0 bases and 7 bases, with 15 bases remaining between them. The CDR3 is CASSQDNPGSSEKLFF. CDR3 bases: TGTGCCAGCAGCCAAGATAACCCCGGGAGCAGTGAAAAACTGTTTTTT.

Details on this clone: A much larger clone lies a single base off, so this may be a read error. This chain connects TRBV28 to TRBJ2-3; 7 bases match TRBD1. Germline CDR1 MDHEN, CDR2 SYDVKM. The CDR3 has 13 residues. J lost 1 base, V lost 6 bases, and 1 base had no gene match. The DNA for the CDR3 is TGTGCCAGCAGAGGACAGGGCACAGATACGCAGTATTTT. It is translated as CASRGQGTDTQYF. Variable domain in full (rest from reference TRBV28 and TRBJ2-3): DVKVTQSSRYLVKRTGEKVFLECVQDMDHENMFWYRQDPGLGLRLIYFSYDVKMKEKGDIPEGYSVSREKKERFSLILESASTNQTSMYLCASRGQGTDTQYFGPGTRLTVL.

DNA of the CDR3: TGTGCCTGGACCCTCAGGGGGCATCAGCCCCAGCATTTT. Its translation is CAWTLRGHQPQHF. This rearrangement joins TRBV30 to TRBJ1-5; 8 bases agree with TRBD1. The ends lost 4 bases at V and 5 bases at J; junction bases unmatched: 4. Germline CDR1 is GTSNPN and CDR2 is SVGIG (reference sequence). The length of the CDR3 is 13 residues. Full variable domain (rest looked up from reference TRBV30 and TRBJ1-5): SQTIHQWPATLVQPVGSPLSLECTVEGTSNPNLYWYRQAAGRGLQLLFYSVGIGQISSEVPQNLSASRPQDRQFILSSKKLLLSDSGFYLCAWTLRGHQPQHFGDGTRLSIL.